This entry features one TCR beta chain sequence. Its antigen remains unidentified. These data belong to a study of cytomegalovirus exposure and HLA in healthy donors. About the research overall: The same platform used for the 600 to 750 first-cohort repertoires was also used for the approximately 120 validation repertoires, as a later analysis reported. General study findings and limits: First-cohort TCR clusters tended to co-occur in the 120 or so validation repertoires, a later analysis found. Generally TCR sequences proved uncommon, though certain public TCRs appeared in numerous donors.

Using immunoSEQ multiplex PCR, the repertoire was profiled, and TCRdb retains in-frame clones only, with some absent. This sample carries 55,000 to 70,000 clones, 91% of them seen once, and the ten largest clones take around 2.2%. Germline V CDR1 and CDR2: SGHAT, FQNNGV. Trimming cost V 4 bases and J 5 bases, with 8 bases left between them. The CDR3 is 12 residues long. Sequenced: PBMCs. The genes are TRBV11-2 and TRBJ1-2, with D possibly matching TRBD1 (6 bases). The clonotype comes from a woman in her twenties or thirties in good health and CMV-seronegative. CDR3 coding DNA: TGTGCCAGCAGCTCTACAGGGTATGGCTACACCTTC. Residues: CASSSTGYGYTF.